A selection of T cell receptor beta chains follows, all from one sample in a study of blood T cell repertoires in COVID-19. Some clones are missing from TCRdb's copy, which holds only in-frame ones; the method was immunoSEQ multiplex PCR. The top ten hold about 7% of the sample, which has 300,000 to 400,000 clones, more than 70% seen once. Specimen: peripheral blood. These receptors came from a woman in her seventies with COVID-19, enrolled during active disease. Each CDR3 is given with its conserved first and last residue. Each record gives: V gene, D gene, J gene, clone size, CDR3 DNA, CDR3 protein. D genes are given only for firm matches. Clone size is not always given. Where it is, it says once, few, many or a class for expanded clones.

V gene: TRBV6-5; D gene: -; J gene: TRBJ1-3; clone size: few; CDR3 DNA: TGTGCCAGCAGTTCCGCAACAGCCGGAAACACCATATATTTT; CDR3 protein: CASSSATAGNTIYF
V gene: TRBV5-4; D gene: TRBD1; J gene: TRBJ1-4; clone size: -; CDR3 DNA: TGTGCCAGCAGCCTAGACAGGGTTGAAAAACTGTTTTTT; CDR3 protein: CASSLDRVEKLFF
V gene: TRBV30; D gene: -; J gene: TRBJ1-6; clone size: -; CDR3 DNA: TGTGCCTGGACACAGTATAATTCACCCCTCCACTTT; CDR3 protein: CAWTQYNSPLHF
V gene: TRBV6-5; D gene: -; J gene: TRBJ1-1; clone size: -; CDR3 DNA: TGTGCCAGCAGCCCCCCAGGGTTGAACACTGAAGCTTTCTTT; CDR3 protein: CASSPPGLNTEAFF
V gene: TRBV12-3/TRBV12-4; D gene: TRBD1; J gene: TRBJ1-5; clone size: -; CDR3 DNA: TGTGCCAGCAGCCTGGGACAGGGGGGGTCCCAGCATTTT; CDR3 protein: CASSLGQGGSQHF
V gene: TRBV30; D gene: -; J gene: TRBJ1-5; clone size: many; CDR3 DNA: TGTGCCTGGAGTCCCGACCAGGGAAATCAGCCCCAGCATTTT; CDR3 protein: CAWSPDQGNQPQHF
V gene: TRBV7-9; D gene: -; J gene: TRBJ2-4; clone size: -; CDR3 DNA: TGTGCCAGCAGCCATCAGTTAGCCAAAAACATTCAGTACTTC; CDR3 protein: CASSHQLAKNIQYF
V gene: TRBV5-6; D gene: -; J gene: TRBJ1-4; clone size: few; CDR3 DNA: TGTGCCAGCAGCTTGGGGGCAGCGGTTGGGGAAAAACTGTTTTTT; CDR3 protein: CASSLGAAVGEKLFF
V gene: TRBV29-1; D gene: TRBD1; J gene: TRBJ1-1; clone size: -; CDR3 DNA: TGCAGCGTTCAGCAGGGGGCCGGTGTAACTGAAGCTTTCTTT; CDR3 protein: CSVQQGAGVTEAFF
V gene: TRBV7-9; D gene: -; J gene: TRBJ1-1; clone size: -; CDR3 DNA: TGTGCCAGCAGCTTAGCGTCCCAGGGGAACACTGAAGCTTTCTTT; CDR3 protein: CASSLASQGNTEAFF
V gene: TRBV19; D gene: -; J gene: TRBJ1-5; clone size: once; CDR3 DNA: TGTGCCAGTAGTATAGGCTGGGCACACAATCAGCCCCAGCATTTT; CDR3 protein: CASSIGWAHNQPQHF
V gene: TRBV28; D gene: TRBD1; J gene: TRBJ1-5; clone size: -; CDR3 DNA: TGTGCCAGCAGTCGGACAGGGAGAGAAGATCAGCCTCAGCATTTT; CDR3 protein: CASSRTGREDQPQHF
V gene: TRBV6-4; D gene: TRBD2; J gene: TRBJ2-1; clone size: -; CDR3 DNA: TGTGCCAGCAGTGACCTAGCGGGGAGCTCCTACAATGAGCAGTTCTTC; CDR3 protein: CASSDLAGSSYNEQFF
V gene: TRBV7-9; D gene: -; J gene: TRBJ1-1; clone size: -; CDR3 DNA: TGTGCCAGCAGCTTACATAGTGGCACTGAAGCTTTCTTT; CDR3 protein: CASSLHSGTEAFF
V gene: TRBV7-2; D gene: TRBD1; J gene: TRBJ1-2; clone size: -; CDR3 DNA: TGTGCCAGCAGCCGGGACAGGGCCGGCTACACCTTC; CDR3 protein: CASSRDRAGYTF
V gene: TRBV24-1; D gene: -; J gene: TRBJ2-7; clone size: -; CDR3 DNA: TGTGCCACCAGTGATGCAGGGTACCCCTACGAGCAGTACTTC; CDR3 protein: CATSDAGYPYEQYF
V gene: TRBV5-5; D gene: -; J gene: TRBJ1-3; clone size: -; CDR3 DNA: TGTGCCAGCAGCTTGTTAATTGCGACTGGAAACACCATATATTTT; CDR3 protein: CASSLLIATGNTIYF
V gene: TRBV7-2; D gene: -; J gene: TRBJ2-5; clone size: -; CDR3 DNA: TGTGCCAGCAGACCCCCCCCCGGGGGAAGTCAAGAGACCCAGTACTTC; CDR3 protein: CASRPPPGGSQETQYF
V gene: TRBV6-2/TRBV6-3; D gene: -; J gene: TRBJ2-3; clone size: -; CDR3 DNA: TGTGCCAGCAGTTACAGGAGAGATACGCAGTATTTT; CDR3 protein: CASSYRRDTQYF
V gene: TRBV6-1; D gene: -; J gene: TRBJ1-3; clone size: -; CDR3 DNA: TGTGCCAGCAGTGAGCAGGGCCTGTCTGGAAACACCATATATTTT; CDR3 protein: CASSEQGLSGNTIYF
V gene: TRBV5-1; D gene: TRBD1; J gene: TRBJ1-2; clone size: -; CDR3 DNA: TGCGCCAGCAGCGGGACAGGGTACTATGGCTACACCTTC; CDR3 protein: CASSGTGYYGYTF
V gene: TRBV19; D gene: TRBD1; J gene: TRBJ2-7; clone size: -; CDR3 DNA: TGTGCCAGTAGTTCCGCTCCGGGACAGGGGAAGCAGTACTTC; CDR3 protein: CASSSAPGQGKQYF
V gene: TRBV5-1; D gene: TRBD1; J gene: TRBJ1-1; clone size: once; CDR3 DNA: TGCGCCAGCAAGACAGGGGACACTGAAGCTTTCTTT; CDR3 protein: CASKTGDTEAFF
V gene: TRBV7-9; D gene: TRBD1; J gene: TRBJ1-4; clone size: -; CDR3 DNA: TGTGCCAGCAGCTTACAGGGGGAAGGAAAACTGTTTTTT; CDR3 protein: CASSLQGEGKLFF
V gene: TRBV19; D gene: -; J gene: TRBJ2-3; clone size: -; CDR3 DNA: TGTGCCAGTAGGGCGGAGGGGACAGATACGCAGTATTTT; CDR3 protein: CASRAEGTDTQYF
V gene: TRBV2; D gene: -; J gene: TRBJ1-2; clone size: -; CDR3 DNA: TGTGCCAGCAGTGCCCTGGGAGTTGGCTATGGCTACACCTTC; CDR3 protein: CASSALGVGYGYTF